This entry lists 10 T cell receptor beta chains sequenced from one sample in a study of blood T cell repertoires in COVID-19. The method was immunoSEQ multiplex PCR; TCRdb's version includes in-frame clones alone and lacks a portion of them. The sample holds about 180,000 clones, about 72% seen once. The material sequenced was PBMCs or T cells enriched from blood (not recorded which). These receptors originate from a woman aged 45-59 years who had recovered from COVID-19.

CDR3 DNA sequence: TGTGCCAGCAGCTCCGGACAGGGGCAGGAGACCCAGTACTTC. This gives the protein CASSSGQGQETQYF. The chain recombines TRBV7-3 with TRBJ2-5; TRBD1 aligns across 9 bases. Per the germline V gene, CDR1 is SGHTA and CDR2 is FQGTGA. The V and J ends lost 4 bases and 5 bases, in that order; junction bases with no gene match: 5. This CDR3 region has 14 residues. Together with reference TRBV7-3 and TRBJ2-5, the CDR3 gives the full variable domain: GAGVSQTPSNKVTEKGKYVELRCDPISGHTALYWYRQSLGQGPEFLIYFQGTGAADDSGLPNDRFFAVRPEGSVSTLKIQRTERGDSAVYLCASSSGQGQETQYFGPGTRLLVL.

The chain joins TRBV7-2 to TRBJ2-6; TRBD1 might be the D (6 bases). V was trimmed by 1 base and J by 2 bases, leaving 9 bases between them. The CDR3 length is 16 residues. The V gene's germline CDR1 is SGHTA and CDR2 FQGNSA. CDR3 in DNA: TGTGCCAGCAGCTTAGAGGGGGTGCCTGGGGCCAACGTCCTGACTTTC. Protein sequence: CASSLEGVPGANVLTF.

This clone has a single count. The chain couples TRBV28 to TRBJ1-2; the D gene is possibly TRBD1 (5 bases). The length of the CDR3 is 15 residues. The V end was cut by 7 bases, the J end by 8 bases, with 23 bases between. The V gene's germline CDR1 is MDHEN and CDR2 SYDVKM. This CDR3 reads CASTPLVAGFGGYTF. The CDR3 region has the DNA TGTGCCAGCACCCCTTTAGTGGCAGGGTTCGGCGGCTACACCTTC.

The V gene is TRBV7-8, the J gene TRBJ2-7, with TRBD2 as a possible D gene (5 bases). The germline V gene encodes CDR1 SGHVS and CDR2 FQNEAQ. CDR3 length: 17 amino acids. The V end was cut by 4 bases, the J end by 1 base, with 20 bases between. The CDR3 DNA reads TGTGCCAGCAGCTACGGGCGGGCCTCCAAGAGGTCCTACGAGCAGTACTTC. It encodes CASSYGRASKRSYEQYF.

This sequence joins TRBV2 and TRBJ1-2; TRBD1 aligns across 10 bases. V trimming: 4 bases; J trimming: 7 bases; junction bases outside the gene matches: 3. The CDR3 totals 13 residues. Per germline, CDR1 SNHLY and CDR2 FYNNEI. The CDR3 region is CASSGQGASGYTF. The CDR3 DNA sequence: TGTGCCAGCAGTGGACAGGGGGCTTCTGGCTACACCTTC.

DNA for the CDR3: TGTGCCAGCGGGGACAGTAATCAGCCCCAGCATTTT. Translated: CASGDSNQPQHF. The chain uses TRBV12-3 or TRBV12-4 and TRBJ1-5; 7 nucleotides align to TRBD1. The V gene end was trimmed by 8 bases and the J gene end by 4 bases; junction bases not matched to a gene: 2. The CDR3 covers 12 residues.

The V gene is TRBV5-8, the J gene TRBJ2-2; TRBD2 might be the D (6 bases). The CDR3 is 14 amino acids. The V gene lost 3 bases and the J gene lost 7 bases, with 13 bases spanning the gap. The germline CDR1 and CDR2 sequences are SGHTS and YDEGEE. As DNA, the CDR3 is TGTGCCAGCAGCTCCCTAGCGTTAAGCGGGGAGCTGTTTTTT. This translates into CASSSLALSGELFF.

The rearrangement joins TRBV6-2 or TRBV6-3 to TRBJ1-5; 7 bases map to TRBD1. The germline V gene has CDR1 MNHEY and CDR2 SVGEGT. The junction had 6 bases not matched to a gene; V was cut back by 3 bases and J by 7 bases. The CDR3 runs to 14 residues. The CDR3 bases are TGTGCCAGCAGTTATCGACAGGGCCCGCAGCCCCAGCATTTT. Encoded protein: CASSYRQGPQPQHF.

The rearrangement uses TRBV10-1 and TRBJ2-2; weak D call: TRBD1 (6 bases). Germline V gene data show CDR1 as WNHNN and CDR2 as SYGVQD (reference sequence). This CDR3 has 14 amino acids. Trimming took off 6 bases at V and 3 bases at J, with 11 bases between the two ends. The CDR3 here is CASRAGADTGELFF. The CDR3 DNA follows: TGCGCCAGCAGGGCAGGGGCTGACACCGGGGAGCTGTTTTTT.

The chain joins TRBV19 to TRBJ1-5; D is uncertain. Germline V gene sequence: CDR1 LNHDA, CDR2 SQIVND (reference sequence). V gave up 2 bases and J gave up 9 bases, with 11 bases separating them. CDR3 length: 13 residues. The CDR3 here is CASSILSGRPQHF. The CDR3 coding sequence is TGTGCCAGTAGTATATTATCAGGTCGGCCCCAGCATTTT. Complete variable domain (other parts from reference TRBV19 and TRBJ1-5): DGGITQSPKYLFRKEGQNVTLSCEQNLNHDAMYWYRQDPGQGLRLIYYSQIVNDFQKGDIAEGYSVSREKKESFPLTVTSAQKNPTAFYLCASSILSGRPQHFGDGTRLSIL.